This T cell receptor beta chain derives from a study of beta chain features in type 1 diabetes. Study findings and constraints: The naive, central memory and Treg TCRB repertoires of patients appeared to be more similar to one another than those of healthy donors. For Type 1 diabetes patients, all four CD4+ subsets carried TCRB CDR3s that were moderately but significantly shorter.

Every bit of the isolated RNA underwent reverse transcription, so sequencing read expressed TCRB transcripts. Clones were sequenced by immunoSEQ multiplex PCR, and TCRdb holds only the in-frame ones, with some missing. The data hold some 47,000 clones, with 35% to 55% observed a single time. The authors took one heparinised blood draw, averaging roughly 100 mL, from each donor. Purity (above 95%) was reached by all sorted populations. This clone has only a few counts. Antigen: not known. The germline V gene has CDR1 SGHTA and CDR2 FQGTGA. The CDR3 covers 16 residues. V lost 1 base and J lost 5, with 15 bases in between.

This rearrangement joins TRBV7-3 to TRBJ2-1; a weak D match, TRBD2 (7 bases). This receptor was obtained from a man in his thirties or forties with type 1 diabetes. Sequencing was done on a sample of stem cell memory CD4+ T cells from blood. The CDR3 protein is CASSLKGGTLNNEQFF. CDR3 DNA: TGTGCCAGCAGCTTAAAGGGGGGGACACTTAACAATGAGCAGTTCTTC.